These 8 T cell receptor beta chains came from one sample sequenced in a study of T cells in narcolepsy. TCRdb's copy holds only in-frame clones and misses some; the assay was immunoSEQ multiplex PCR. The sample consists of about 30,000 clones, roughly four fifths of them appearing once. Sequencing used CD45RA- memory CD4+ T cells from PBMCs. The source is a human donor with narcolepsy.

The V call is TRBV28, the J call TRBJ2-5; D is undetermined. V lost 6 bases, J lost 4 bases, and 15 bases lay in between. From germline, CDR1 is MDHEN and CDR2 SYDVKM. The CDR3 has 14 amino acids. In nucleotides, the CDR3 is TGTGCCAGCAGATCGGGTAACCGACCAGAGACCCAGTACTTC. It specifies CASRSGNRPETQYF.

The chain uses TRBV11-3 and TRBJ2-7, with D hard to call. Deletions cut 4 bases from V and 5 bases from J, with 15 bases between. This CDR3 has 14 residues. Germline CDR1 SGHNT, CDR2 YENEEA. In DNA, the CDR3 is TGTGCCAGCAGCTCGCGACTCCTGGGGAACGAGCAGTACTTC. It yields the protein CASSSRLLGNEQYF.

V and J are TRBV5-1 and TRBJ2-6; 9 nucleotides align to TRBD1. The germline CDR1 and CDR2 sequences are SGHRS and YFSETQ. There are 17 residues in the CDR3. J gave up 2 bases and V 5 bases, and 8 bases lay outside the gene matches. CDR3 in DNA: TGCGCCAGCAGGGGGGACAGGGAGGTGACTGGGGCCAACGTCCTGACTTTC. Encoded protein: CASRGDREVTGANVLTF.

The chain uses TRBV7-2 and TRBJ1-5, with D possibly matching TRBD1 (5 bases). The CDR3 has 13 amino acids. V lost 7 bases and J 0 bases, leaving 7 bases between the germline ends. The V gene's germline CDR1 is SGHTA and CDR2 FQGNSA. The CDR3 region has the DNA TGTGCCAGCAAGGGGTATAGCAATCAGCCCCAGCATTTT. Translation: CASKGYSNQPQHF.

This clone was seen only once. This chain joins TRBV20-1 and TRBJ1-1, with D uncertain. Germline CDR1 is DFQATT and CDR2 is SNEGSKA (reference sequence). CDR3 length: 11 amino acids. Deletions cut 1 base from V and 7 bases from J, with 7 bases between. The CDR3: CSARVRFEAFF. Here the CDR3 DNA reads TGCAGTGCTAGAGTTAGGTTTGAAGCTTTCTTT.

The rearrangement uses TRBV7-8 and TRBJ2-1, with D possibly matching TRBD2 (5 bases). CDR3 length equals 15 residues. V dropped 2 bases and J dropped 5 bases, with 13 bases sitting between them. Germline V lookup: CDR1 SGHVS, CDR2 FQNEAQ. CDR3 region: CASSLRTRRNNEQFF. The CDR3 nucleotides read TGTGCCAGCAGCTTAAGGACTCGGAGAAACAATGAGCAGTTCTTC.

The chain uses TRBV19 and TRBJ2-7; unclear D gene. The germline V and J ends were trimmed by 3 bases and 5 bases, with 8 bases remaining between them. This CDR3 is built from 12 residues. Looked up from germline, CDR1 is LNHDA and CDR2 is SQIVND (reference sequence). The CDR3 loop reads CASSINMNEQYF. In nucleotides, the CDR3 is TGTGCCAGTAGTATTAATATGAACGAGCAGTACTTC.

The rearrangement links TRBV7-9 to TRBJ2-3, with D unclear. Germline values: CDR1 SEHNR, CDR2 FQNEAQ (reference sequence). V lost 4 bases, J lost 6 bases, and 8 bases lay in between. The CDR3 runs 12 residues. CDR3 region: CASSWTGDTQYF. The CDR3 DNA sequence: TGTGCCAGCAGCTGGACCGGGGATACGCAGTATTTT.